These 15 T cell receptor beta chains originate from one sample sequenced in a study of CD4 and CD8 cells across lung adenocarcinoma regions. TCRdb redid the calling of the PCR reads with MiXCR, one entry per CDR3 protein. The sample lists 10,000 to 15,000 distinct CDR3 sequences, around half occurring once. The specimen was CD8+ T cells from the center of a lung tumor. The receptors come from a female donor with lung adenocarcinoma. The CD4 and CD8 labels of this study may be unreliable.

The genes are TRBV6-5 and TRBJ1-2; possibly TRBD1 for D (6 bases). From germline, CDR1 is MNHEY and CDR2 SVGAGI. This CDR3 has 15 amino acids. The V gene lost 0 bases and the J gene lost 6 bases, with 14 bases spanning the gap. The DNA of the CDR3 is TGTGCCAGCAGTTACTCCCGGGGGGCGCCGAATGGCTACACCTTC. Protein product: CASSYSRGAPNGYTF.

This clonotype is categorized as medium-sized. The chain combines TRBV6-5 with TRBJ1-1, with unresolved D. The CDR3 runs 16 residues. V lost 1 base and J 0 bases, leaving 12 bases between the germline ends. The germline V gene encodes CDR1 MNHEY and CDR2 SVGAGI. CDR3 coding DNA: TGTGCCAGCAGTTACTTCGGGTTCGACATGAACACTGAAGCTTTCTTT. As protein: CASSYFGFDMNTEAFF.

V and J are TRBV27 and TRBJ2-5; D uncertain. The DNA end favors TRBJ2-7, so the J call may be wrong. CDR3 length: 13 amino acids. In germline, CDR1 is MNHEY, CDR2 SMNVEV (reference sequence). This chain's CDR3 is CASRPRQAYEQYF. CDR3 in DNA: TGTGCCAGCAGGCCACGTCAGGCCTACGAGCAGTACTTC.

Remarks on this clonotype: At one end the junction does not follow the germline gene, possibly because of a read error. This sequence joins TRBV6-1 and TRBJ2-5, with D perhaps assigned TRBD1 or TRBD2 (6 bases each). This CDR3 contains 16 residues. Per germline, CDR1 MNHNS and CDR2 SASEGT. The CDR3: CASAGLGGRDQDTQYF. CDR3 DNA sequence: TGTGCCAGTGCGGGGCTCGGGGGCCGTGACCAAGACACCCAGTACTTC.

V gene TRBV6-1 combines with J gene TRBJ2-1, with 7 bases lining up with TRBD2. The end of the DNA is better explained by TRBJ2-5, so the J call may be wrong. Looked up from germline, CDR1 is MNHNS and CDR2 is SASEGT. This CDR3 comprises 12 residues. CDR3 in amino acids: CASSRSGGTQYF. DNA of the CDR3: TGTGCCAGCAGCCGTTCGGGGGGGACCCAGTACTTC.

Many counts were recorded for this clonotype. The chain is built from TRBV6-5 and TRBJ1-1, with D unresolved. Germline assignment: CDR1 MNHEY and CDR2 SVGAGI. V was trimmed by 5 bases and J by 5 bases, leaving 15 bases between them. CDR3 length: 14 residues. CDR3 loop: CASSLDTLWTEAFF. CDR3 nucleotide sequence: TGTGCCAGCAGTCTCGACACACTGTGGACTGAAGCTTTCTTT.

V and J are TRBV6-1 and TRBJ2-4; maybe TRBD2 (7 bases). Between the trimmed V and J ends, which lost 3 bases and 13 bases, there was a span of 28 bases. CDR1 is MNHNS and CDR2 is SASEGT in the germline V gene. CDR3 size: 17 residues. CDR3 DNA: TGTGCCAGCAGTGAGGGACTGGGGGGGCGAGAAGAAGGGTTCCAGTACTTC. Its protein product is CASSEGLGGREEGFQYF.

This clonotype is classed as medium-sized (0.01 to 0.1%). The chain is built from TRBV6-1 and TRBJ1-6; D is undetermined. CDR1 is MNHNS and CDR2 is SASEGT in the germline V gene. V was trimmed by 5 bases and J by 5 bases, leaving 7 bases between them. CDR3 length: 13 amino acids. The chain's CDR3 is CASSRGNNSPLHF. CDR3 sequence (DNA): TGTGCCAGCAGTCGGGGTAATAATTCACCCCTCCACTTT.

This chain's CDR3 is CAGSVGRDPETQYF. The CDR3 nucleotides read TGTGCGGGCAGTGTGGGCCGGGACCCAGAGACCCAGTATTTT. The chain carries TRBV27 and TRBJ2-5; D tentatively reads TRBD1 or TRBD2 (5 bases each). The J call is doubtful: the DNA matches TRBJ2-3 better. CDR3 size: 14 residues. Germline assignment: CDR1 MNHEY and CDR2 SMNVEV (reference sequence).

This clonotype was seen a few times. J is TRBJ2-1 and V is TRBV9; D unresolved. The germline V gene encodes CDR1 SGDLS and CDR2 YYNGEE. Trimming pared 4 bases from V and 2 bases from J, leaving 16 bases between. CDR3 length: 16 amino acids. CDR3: CASSPSMTPTYNEQFF. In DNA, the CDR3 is TGTGCCAGCAGCCCTTCTATGACCCCTACCTACAATGAGCAGTTCTTC. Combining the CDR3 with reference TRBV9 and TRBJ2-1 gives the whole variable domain DSGVTQTPKHLITATGQRVTLRCSPRSGDLSVYWYQQSLDQGLQFLIQYYNGEERAKGNILERFSAQQFPDLHSELNLSSLELGDSALYFCASSPSMTPTYNEQFFGPGTRLTVL.

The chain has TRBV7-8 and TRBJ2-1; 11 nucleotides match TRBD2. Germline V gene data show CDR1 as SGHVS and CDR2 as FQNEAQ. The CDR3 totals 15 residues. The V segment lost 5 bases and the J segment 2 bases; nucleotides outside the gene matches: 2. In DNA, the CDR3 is TGTGCCAGCAGCCCACTAGCGGGGGCCTACAATGAGCAGTTCTTC. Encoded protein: CASSPLAGAYNEQFF.

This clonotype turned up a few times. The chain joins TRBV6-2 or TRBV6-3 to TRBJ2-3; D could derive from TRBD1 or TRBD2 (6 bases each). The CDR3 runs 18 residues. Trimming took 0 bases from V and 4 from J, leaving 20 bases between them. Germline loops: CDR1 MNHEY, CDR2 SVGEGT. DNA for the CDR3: TGTGCCAGCAGTTACTCGGGGGGCCTCTTCTTTCGGCCAGATACGCAGTATTTT. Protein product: CASSYSGGLFFRPDTQYF.

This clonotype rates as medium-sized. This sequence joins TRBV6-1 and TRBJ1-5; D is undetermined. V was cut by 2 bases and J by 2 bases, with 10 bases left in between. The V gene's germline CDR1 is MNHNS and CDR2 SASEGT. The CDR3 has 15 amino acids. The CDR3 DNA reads TGTGCCAGCAGTGAACGATGGGTAGGCAATCAGCCCCAGCATTTT. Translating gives CASSERWVGNQPQHF.

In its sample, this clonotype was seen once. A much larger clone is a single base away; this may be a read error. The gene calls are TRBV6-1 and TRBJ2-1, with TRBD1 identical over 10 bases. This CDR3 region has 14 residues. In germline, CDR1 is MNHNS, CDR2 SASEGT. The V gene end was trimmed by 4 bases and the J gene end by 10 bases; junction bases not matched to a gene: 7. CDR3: CASSAGTGVYEQFF. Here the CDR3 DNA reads TGTGCCAGCAGTGCCGGGACAGGGGTATACGAGCAGTTCTTC.

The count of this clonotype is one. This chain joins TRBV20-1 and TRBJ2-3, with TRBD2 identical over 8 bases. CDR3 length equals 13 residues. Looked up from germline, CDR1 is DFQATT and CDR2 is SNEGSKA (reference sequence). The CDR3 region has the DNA TGCCTCGTTAGCGGGGCGAGCACAGATACGCAGTATTTT. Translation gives CLVSGASTDTQYF.